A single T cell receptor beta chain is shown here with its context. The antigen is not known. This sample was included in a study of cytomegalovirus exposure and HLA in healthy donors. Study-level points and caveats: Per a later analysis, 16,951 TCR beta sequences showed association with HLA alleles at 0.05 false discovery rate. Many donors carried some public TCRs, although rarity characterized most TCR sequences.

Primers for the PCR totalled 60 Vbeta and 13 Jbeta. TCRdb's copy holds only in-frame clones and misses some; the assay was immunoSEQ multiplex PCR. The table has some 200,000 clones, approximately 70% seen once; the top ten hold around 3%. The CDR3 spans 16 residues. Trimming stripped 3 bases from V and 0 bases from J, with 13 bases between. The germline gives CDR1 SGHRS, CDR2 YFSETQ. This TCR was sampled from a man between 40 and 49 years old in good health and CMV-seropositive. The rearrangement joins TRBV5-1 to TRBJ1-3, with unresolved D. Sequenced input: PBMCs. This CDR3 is CASSSSGFDSGNTIYF. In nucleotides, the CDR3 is TGCGCCAGCAGCTCCTCGGGGTTCGACTCTGGAAACACCATATATTTT. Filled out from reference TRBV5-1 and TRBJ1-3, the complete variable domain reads KAGVTQTPRYLIKTRGQQVTLSCSPISGHRSVSWYQQTPGQGLQFLFEYFSETQRNKGNFPGRFSGRQFSNSRSEMNVSTLELGDSALYLCASSSSGFDSGNTIYFGEGSWLTVV.